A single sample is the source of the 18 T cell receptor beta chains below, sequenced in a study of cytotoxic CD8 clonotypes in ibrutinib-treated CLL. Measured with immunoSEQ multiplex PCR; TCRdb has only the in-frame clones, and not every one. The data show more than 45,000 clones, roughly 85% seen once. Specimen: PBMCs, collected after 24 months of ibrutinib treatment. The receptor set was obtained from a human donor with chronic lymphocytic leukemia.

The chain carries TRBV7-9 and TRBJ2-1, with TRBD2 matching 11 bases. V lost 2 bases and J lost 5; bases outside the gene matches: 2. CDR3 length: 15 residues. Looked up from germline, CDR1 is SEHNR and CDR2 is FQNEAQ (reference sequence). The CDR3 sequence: CASSLTSGRNNEQFF. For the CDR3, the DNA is TGTGCCAGCAGCTTAACTAGCGGGAGAAACAATGAGCAGTTCTTC.

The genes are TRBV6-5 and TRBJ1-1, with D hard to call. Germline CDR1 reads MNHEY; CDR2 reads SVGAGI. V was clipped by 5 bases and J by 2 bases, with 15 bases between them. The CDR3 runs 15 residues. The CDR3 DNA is TGTGCCAGCAGTCGGGGTTGGGCAGACAACACTGAAGCTTTCTTT. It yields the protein CASSRGWADNTEAFF.

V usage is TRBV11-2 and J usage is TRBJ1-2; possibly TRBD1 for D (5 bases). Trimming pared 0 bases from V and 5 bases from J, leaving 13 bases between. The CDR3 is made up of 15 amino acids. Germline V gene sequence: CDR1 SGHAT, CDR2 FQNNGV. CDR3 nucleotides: TGTGCCAGCAGCTTAGAATACGGGGGTGGGTATGGCTACACCTTC. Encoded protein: CASSLEYGGGYGYTF.

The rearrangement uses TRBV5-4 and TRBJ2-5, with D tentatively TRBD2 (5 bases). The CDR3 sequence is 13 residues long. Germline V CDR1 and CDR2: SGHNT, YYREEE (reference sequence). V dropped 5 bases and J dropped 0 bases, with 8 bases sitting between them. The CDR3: CASRLGNQETQYF. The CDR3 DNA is TGTGCCAGCAGACTCGGGAACCAAGAGACCCAGTACTTC.

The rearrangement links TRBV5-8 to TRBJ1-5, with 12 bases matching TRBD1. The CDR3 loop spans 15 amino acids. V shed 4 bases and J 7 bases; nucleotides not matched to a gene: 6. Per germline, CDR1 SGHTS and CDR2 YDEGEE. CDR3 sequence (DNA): TGTGCCAGCAGCATGGGACAGGGGGCAGGGCAGCCCCAGCATTTT. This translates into CASSMGQGAGQPQHF.

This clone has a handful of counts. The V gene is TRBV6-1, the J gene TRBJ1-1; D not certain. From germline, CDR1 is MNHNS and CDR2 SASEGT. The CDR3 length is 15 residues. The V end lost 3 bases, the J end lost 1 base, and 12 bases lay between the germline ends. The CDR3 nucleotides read TGTGCCAGCAGTGACTTACAGTGGAAGAACACTGAAGCTTTCTTT. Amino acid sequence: CASSDLQWKNTEAFF.

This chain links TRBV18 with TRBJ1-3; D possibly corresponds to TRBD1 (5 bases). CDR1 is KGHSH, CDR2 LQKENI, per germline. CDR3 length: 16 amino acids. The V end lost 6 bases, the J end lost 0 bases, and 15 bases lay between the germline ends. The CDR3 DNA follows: TGTGCCAGCTCGGCGGGGCCCGGAGCCTCTGGAAACACCATATATTTT. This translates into CASSAGPGASGNTIYF.

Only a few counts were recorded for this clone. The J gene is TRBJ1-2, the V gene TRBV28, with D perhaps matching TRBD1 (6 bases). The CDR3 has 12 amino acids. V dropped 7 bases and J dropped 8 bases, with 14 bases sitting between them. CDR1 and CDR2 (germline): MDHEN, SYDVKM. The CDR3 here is CASNHRVQGYTF. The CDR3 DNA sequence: TGTGCCAGCAACCACAGGGTCCAAGGCTACACCTTC.

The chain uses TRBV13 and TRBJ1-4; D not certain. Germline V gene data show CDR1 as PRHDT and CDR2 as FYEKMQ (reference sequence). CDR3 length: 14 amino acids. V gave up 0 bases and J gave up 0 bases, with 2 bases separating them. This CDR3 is CASSLGSTNEKLFF. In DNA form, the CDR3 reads TGTGCCAGCAGCTTAGGGTCAACTAATGAAAAACTGTTTTTT. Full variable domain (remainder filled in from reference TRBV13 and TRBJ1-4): AAGVIQSPRHLIKEKRETATLKCYPIPRHDTVYWYQQGPGQDPQFLISFYEKMQSDKGSIPDRFSAQQFSDYHSELNMSSLELGDSALYFCASSLGSTNEKLFFGSGTQLSVL.

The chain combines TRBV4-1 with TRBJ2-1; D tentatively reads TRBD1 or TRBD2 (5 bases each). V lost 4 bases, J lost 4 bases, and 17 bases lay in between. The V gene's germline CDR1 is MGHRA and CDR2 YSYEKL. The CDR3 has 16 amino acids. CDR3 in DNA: TGCGCCAGCAGCCGGGGCGAGGGCGGGTCTTACAATGAGCAGTTCTTC. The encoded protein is CASSRGEGGSYNEQFF.

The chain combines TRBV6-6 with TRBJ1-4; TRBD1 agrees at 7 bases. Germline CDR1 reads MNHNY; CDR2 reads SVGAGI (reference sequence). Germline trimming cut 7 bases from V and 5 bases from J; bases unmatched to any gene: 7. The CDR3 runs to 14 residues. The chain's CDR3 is CASTLDRVNEKLFF. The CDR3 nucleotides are TGTGCCAGCACCCTCGACAGGGTCAATGAAAAACTGTTTTTT.

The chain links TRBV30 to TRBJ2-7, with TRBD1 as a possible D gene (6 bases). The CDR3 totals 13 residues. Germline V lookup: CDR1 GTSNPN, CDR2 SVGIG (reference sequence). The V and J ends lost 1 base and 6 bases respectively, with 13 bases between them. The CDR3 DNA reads TGTGCCTGGAGTGGGAAACAGGGATTCGAGCAGTACTTC. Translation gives CAWSGKQGFEQYF.

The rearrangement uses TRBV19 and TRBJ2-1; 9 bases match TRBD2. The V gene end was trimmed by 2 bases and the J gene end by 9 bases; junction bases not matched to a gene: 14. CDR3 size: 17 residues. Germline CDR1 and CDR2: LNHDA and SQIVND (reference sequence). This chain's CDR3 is CASSILSVGGLASEQFF. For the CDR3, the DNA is TGTGCCAGTAGTATATTGTCCGTGGGGGGACTAGCAAGTGAGCAGTTCTTC.

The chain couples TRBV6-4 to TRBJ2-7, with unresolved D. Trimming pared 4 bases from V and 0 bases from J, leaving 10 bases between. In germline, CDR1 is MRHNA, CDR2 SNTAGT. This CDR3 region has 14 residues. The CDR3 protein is CASSAPLRSYEQYF. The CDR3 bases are TGTGCCAGCAGTGCCCCCCTGCGCTCCTACGAGCAGTACTTC.

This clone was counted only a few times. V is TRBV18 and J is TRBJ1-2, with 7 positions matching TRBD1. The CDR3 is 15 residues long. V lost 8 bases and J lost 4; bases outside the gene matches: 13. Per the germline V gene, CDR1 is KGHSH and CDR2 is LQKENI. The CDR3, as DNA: TGTGCCAGCGTAAAAGGACAGGATCAGATCTATGGCTACACCTTC. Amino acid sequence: CASVKGQDQIYGYTF.

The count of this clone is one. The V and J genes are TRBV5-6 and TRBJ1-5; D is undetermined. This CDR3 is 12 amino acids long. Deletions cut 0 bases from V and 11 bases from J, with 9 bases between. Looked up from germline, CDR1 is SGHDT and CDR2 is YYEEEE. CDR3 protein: CASSLVGRAQHF. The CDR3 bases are TGTGCCAGCAGCTTGGTAGGCCGGGCCCAGCATTTT.

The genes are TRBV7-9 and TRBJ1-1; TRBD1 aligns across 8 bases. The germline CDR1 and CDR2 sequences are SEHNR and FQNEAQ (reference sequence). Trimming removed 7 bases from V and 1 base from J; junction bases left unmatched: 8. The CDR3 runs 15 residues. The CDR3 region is CASNGRGQENTEAFF. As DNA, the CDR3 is TGTGCCAGCAACGGCAGGGGGCAGGAGAACACTGAAGCTTTCTTT.

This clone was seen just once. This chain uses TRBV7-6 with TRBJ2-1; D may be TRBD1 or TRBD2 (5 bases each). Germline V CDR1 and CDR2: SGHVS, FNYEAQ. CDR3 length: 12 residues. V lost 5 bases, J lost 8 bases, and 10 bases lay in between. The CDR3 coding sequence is TGTGCCAGCAGCGACAGCGGCCATGAGCAGTTCTTC. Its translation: CASSDSGHEQFF.